This entry lists 8 T cell receptor beta chains sequenced from one sample in a study of shared clonotypes between healthy human individuals. Sequencing was performed with immunoSEQ multiplex PCR; in TCRdb, only in-frame clones are kept and a portion is missing. Of approximately 100,000 clones in the sample, more than 65% were seen once. The sequencing sample was made of memory CD8+ T cells sorted from blood. Subset indicated: CD45RO+ cells pooled with CCR7-negative TemRA cells. These receptors originate from a woman under 40 in good health.

This clone was observed once. The chain recombines TRBV6-4 with TRBJ2-2, with D possibly being TRBD1 or TRBD2 (5 bases each). The V end was cut by 8 bases, the J end by 4 bases, with 14 bases between. CDR3 length equals 14 residues. Per germline, CDR1 MRHNA and CDR2 SNTAGT. The DNA for the CDR3 is TGTGCCAGCGCTCGGGCAGGGACCACCGGGGAGCTGTTTTTT. Translated, it gives CASARAGTTGELFF.

The chain uses TRBV5-1 and TRBJ2-1; D call uncertain. From germline, CDR1 is SGHRS and CDR2 YFSETQ. V lost 2 bases and J lost 16, with 13 bases in between. This CDR3 contains 11 residues. The chain's CDR3 is CASSFGTLQFF. The CDR3 DNA follows: TGCGCCAGCAGCTTCGGTACCCTTCAATTCTTC.

The chain recombines TRBV28 with TRBJ2-7; 11 positions agree with TRBD2. With 5 bases clipped from V and 4 bases from J, the junction kept 7 bases outside the gene matches. The CDR3 contains 15 residues. The germline V gene encodes CDR1 MDHEN and CDR2 SYDVKM. The CDR3 bases are TGTGCCAGCAGTCCAGGGACTAGCGGAACATACGAGCAGTACTTC. Residues: CASSPGTSGTYEQYF. Complete variable domain (other parts from reference TRBV28 and TRBJ2-7): DVKVTQSSRYLVKRTGEKVFLECVQDMDHENMFWYRQDPGLGLRLIYFSYDVKMKEKGDIPEGYSVSREKKERFSLILESASTNQTSMYLCASSPGTSGTYEQYFGPGTRLTVT.

The gene calls are TRBV27 and TRBJ2-1; 10 bases agree with TRBD2. The junction had 7 bases not matched to a gene; V was cut back by 1 base and J by 16 bases. This CDR3 has 13 residues. The germline gives CDR1 MNHEY, CDR2 SMNVEV (reference sequence). The CDR3: CASSLWASGGRFF. The CDR3 DNA sequence: TGTGCCAGCAGTTTATGGGCTAGCGGGGGACGTTTCTTC.

The chain is built from TRBV10-3 and TRBJ1-4; D gene uncertain. Germline CDR1 ENHRY, CDR2 SYGVKD. This CDR3 has 16 amino acids. Trimming left V 2 bases short and J 2 bases short, with 12 bases between. CDR3 protein: CAISERAGPTNEKLFF. As DNA, the CDR3 is TGTGCCATCAGTGAGAGGGCAGGTCCTACTAATGAAAAACTGTTTTTT.

The table lists this clone with many counts. The chain employs TRBV19 and TRBJ1-1; the D is unclear. The CDR3 has 13 amino acids. Germline V gene lookup returns CDR1 LNHDA and CDR2 SQIVND (reference sequence). The V end lost 5 bases, the J end lost 1 base, and 8 bases lay between the germline ends. The CDR3 bases are TGTGCCAGTAGTGTTTGGACGAACACTGAAGCTTTCTTT. Its protein product is CASSVWTNTEAFF.

To note about this clone: Other DNA sequences from this sample encode an identical CDR3 as well. The rearrangement links TRBV6-1 to TRBJ2-6; D remains unclear. Germline CDR1 MNHNS, CDR2 SASEGT. With 3 bases removed from V and 1 base from J, the gap between germline ends came to 4 bases. This CDR3 has 14 amino acids. In nucleotides, the CDR3 is TGTGCCAGCAGTGAGGGGTCTGGGGCCAACGTCCTGACTTTC. This translates into CASSEGSGANVLTF.

V and J are TRBV5-6 and TRBJ2-3; no definite D call. Germline V CDR1 and CDR2: SGHDT, YYEEEE. The CDR3 spans 16 residues. Trimming took off 2 bases at V and 2 bases at J, with 15 bases between the two ends. As DNA, the CDR3 is TGTGCCAGCAGCTTAGACCAACTACTCCCCACAGATACGCAGTATTTT. This encodes CASSLDQLLPTDTQYF.